The 21 T cell receptor beta chains given below trace back to one sample, sequenced in a study of T cells in Graves' hyperthyroidism and ophthalmopathy. Amplified TCR beta CDR3 regions derived from RNA transcripts. The HTBI primer set was used in a first-round RT-PCR of the TCR CDR3. TCRdb reprocessed the multiplex PCR reads with MiXCR, giving one entry per CDR3 protein. The sample consists of about 320,000 distinct CDR3 sequences, around a sixth of them appearing once. The sequenced sample was blood. The receptors originated from a man aged 30-40 years with Graves' hyperthyroidism.

The J gene is TRBJ2-3, the V gene TRBV29-1; no reliable D call. This CDR3 is built from 11 residues. V lost 6 bases and J 4 bases, leaving 8 bases between the germline ends. Germline-derived CDR1 and CDR2 are SQVTM and ANQGSEA. This chain's CDR3 is CSVETADTQYF. The CDR3 nucleotides are TGCAGCGTCGAGACTGCAGATACGCAGTATTTT.

This clonotype has more than one count but fewer than ten. The chain carries TRBV4-1 and TRBJ1-2; possibly TRBD1 for D (6 bases). From germline, CDR1 is MGHRA and CDR2 YSYEKL. CDR3 length: 15 residues. Trimming took off 4 bases at V and 0 bases at J, with 12 bases between the two ends. CDR3 nucleotide sequence: TGCGCCAGCAGCCGAGCGACAGGTTCTAACTATGGCTACACCTTC. Translated, it gives CASSRATGSNYGYTF.

The sample holds many counts of this clonotype. This chain uses TRBV12-3 or TRBV12-4 with TRBJ2-3; perhaps D is TRBD1 or TRBD2 (6 bases each). Trimming left V 5 bases short and J 2 bases short, with 20 bases between. The CDR3 is made up of 17 amino acids. The CDR3 protein is CASSPSWGRDNTDTQYF. The CDR3 DNA sequence: TGTGCCAGCAGTCCTAGCTGGGGGCGGGATAACACAGATACGCAGTATTTT.

The chain uses TRBV20-1 and TRBJ2-1, with D possibly TRBD1 on 6 matching bases. V shed 0 bases and J shed 0 bases, with 12 bases lying between them. Germline CDR1 and CDR2: DFQATT and SNEGSKA (reference sequence). The length of the CDR3 is 16 residues. CDR3 sequence (DNA): TGCAGTGCTAGAGATGGGACAAGAAGCTCCTACAATGAGCAGTTCTTC. This encodes CSARDGTRSSYNEQFF.

This clonotype was observed at least ten times. The chain joins TRBV2 to TRBJ2-6; maybe TRBD1 (5 bases). The germline V gene encodes CDR1 SNHLY and CDR2 FYNNEI. The CDR3 runs to 19 residues. The V end lost 8 bases, the J end lost 3 bases, and 26 bases lay between the germline ends. This CDR3 is CASLRYLWVGARGANVLTF. The CDR3 nucleotides read TGTGCCAGCTTAAGGTACCTGTGGGTAGGGGCTCGTGGGGCCAACGTCCTGACTTTC.

V usage is TRBV10-3 and J usage is TRBJ1-2; possibly TRBD1 for D (6 bases). CDR1 ENHRY and CDR2 SYGVKD come from the germline V gene. The V end lost 7 bases, the J end lost 2 bases, and 11 bases lay between the germline ends. This CDR3 is 13 amino acids long. The CDR3 protein is CAIKDSANYGYTF. The CDR3 DNA is TGTGCCATCAAGGACAGCGCGAACTATGGCTACACCTTC.

This clonotype was detected many times. The chain carries TRBV7-3 and TRBJ2-3, with 8 nucleotides matching TRBD2. This CDR3 contains 16 residues. The J segment lost 4 bases and the V segment lost 4 bases, leaving 10 bases of the junction unmatched. CDR1 is SGHTA and CDR2 is FQGTGA in the germline V gene. CDR3 protein: CASSSPTGRGADTQYF. CDR3 DNA: TGTGCCAGCAGCTCCCCGACCGGGAGGGGGGCAGATACGCAGTATTTT.

A few counts support this clonotype. This chain joins TRBV7-9 and TRBJ1-1; D gene ambiguous. Trimming stripped 2 bases from V and 5 bases from J, with 12 bases between. CDR3 length equals 14 residues. Germline CDR1 and CDR2: SEHNR and FQNEAQ (reference sequence). CDR3 region: CASSLSYLGTEAFF. The DNA for the CDR3 is TGTGCCAGCAGCTTAAGCTACCTAGGGACTGAAGCTTTCTTT.

The chain recombines TRBV11-3 with TRBJ2-7; D is possibly TRBD1 (6 bases). The DNA end favors TRBJ2-1, so the J call may be wrong. Germline loops: CDR1 SGHNT, CDR2 YENEEA. The CDR3 covers 14 residues. CDR3 region: CASSLARGDYEQFF. CDR3 coding DNA: TGTGCCAGCAGCTTAGCCAGGGGAGACTACGAGCAGTTCTTC.

This clonotype has only a few counts. The genes are TRBV25-1 and TRBJ2-7; D unresolved. The CDR3 has 12 residues. CDR1 and CDR2 (germline): MGHDK, SYGVNS. Deletions cut 6 bases from V and 3 bases from J, with 9 bases between. The chain's CDR3 is CASRYKNYEQYF. CDR3 DNA sequence: TGTGCCAGCAGGTACAAAAACTACGAGCAGTACTTC.

This clonotype was observed many times. The V call is TRBV7-9, the J call TRBJ2-7; 8 bases align to TRBD2. CDR3 size: 16 residues. After removal of 5 bases from V and 2 bases from J, the junction contained 11 bases not matched to a gene. Germline V gene sequence: CDR1 SEHNR, CDR2 FQNEAQ (reference sequence). The CDR3 DNA reads as TGTGCCAGCAGCCCACCCTCCGGGGGGGGCACCTACGAGCAGTACTTC. This gives the protein CASSPPSGGGTYEQYF.

This clonotype was picked up many times. The chain carries TRBV24-1 and TRBJ2-3; TRBD2 agrees at 13 bases. Germline lookup yields CDR1 KGHDR and CDR2 SFDVKD. The CDR3 is 19 amino acids. J gave up 2 bases and V 3 bases, and 10 bases lay outside the gene matches. CDR3 loop: CATSDGAGGTSGATDTQYF. The DNA for the CDR3 is TGTGCCACCAGTGATGGGGCAGGGGGGACTAGCGGGGCCACAGATACGCAGTATTTT.

This clonotype has only a few counts. This may be a read error: a much more frequent sequence differs by one nucleotide. This chain connects TRBV12-3 or TRBV12-4 to TRBJ1-4, with TRBD1 matching over 8 bases. Trimming took 5 bases from V and 7 from J; bases not matched to a gene: 6. The CDR3 runs 14 residues. The CDR3 loop is CASSQGASSEKLFF. In nucleotides, the CDR3 is TGTGCCAGCAGTCAGGGGGCCTCTAGTGAAAAACTGTTTTTT.

J is TRBJ1-1 and V is TRBV28; D gene uncertain. The CDR3 runs to 14 residues. The germline V gene has CDR1 MDHEN and CDR2 SYDVKM. Trimming took 0 bases from V and 3 from J, leaving 8 bases between them. The CDR3 DNA sequence: TGTGCCAGCAGTTTATGGGGCGCATACACTGAAGCTTTCTTT. Translating it yields CASSLWGAYTEAFF.

The table lists this clonotype with many counts. The chain employs TRBV25-1 and TRBJ2-5, with D perhaps TRBD1 or TRBD2 (5 bases each). Trimming stripped 2 bases from V and 2 bases from J, with 12 bases between. The germline V gene encodes CDR1 MGHDK and CDR2 SYGVNS. The CDR3 totals 15 residues. The CDR3 DNA reads as TGTGCCAGCAGTGAACCCGGGGCAGGGCAAGAGACCCAGTACTTC. It specifies CASSEPGAGQETQYF.

This clonotype showed up just a few times. This chain links TRBV6-5 with TRBJ1-4, with 7 bases lining up with TRBD1. Germline CDR1 reads MNHEY; CDR2 reads SVGAGI. The CDR3 sequence is 18 residues long. V shed 2 bases, J shed 3 bases, and the junction held 12 bases outside the gene matches. CDR3 nucleotide sequence: TGTGCCAGCAGTTACGCCTTCTCACAGGGGATGGCTAATGAAAAACTGTTTTTT. This sequence encodes CASSYAFSQGMANEKLFF.

This clonotype was observed many times. The CDR3 bases are TGCGCCAGCAGCTCCGCCGCGGATGAGCAGTTCTTC. Translated, it gives CASSSAADEQFF. This rearrangement joins TRBV5-1 to TRBJ2-1; D is uncertain. Germline V gives CDR1 SGHRS, CDR2 YFSETQ. The V gene lost 3 bases and the J gene lost 8 bases, with 9 bases spanning the gap. This CDR3 is built from 12 residues.

This clonotype was recorded many times. The rearrangement joins TRBV12-3 or TRBV12-4 to TRBJ2-2, with 9 nucleotides matching TRBD2. Trimming removed 6 bases from V and 4 bases from J; junction bases left unmatched: 9. The CDR3 sequence is 16 residues long. Here the CDR3 reads CASSPLLAGITGELFF. The CDR3 nucleotides read TGTGCCAGCAGCCCCCTCCTAGCGGGAATCACCGGGGAGCTGTTTTTT.

This clonotype came up many times. The V gene is TRBV7-8, the J gene TRBJ2-3; D remains unclear. The germline CDR1 and CDR2 sequences are SGHVS and FQNEAQ. The CDR3 is made up of 15 amino acids. Deletions cut 1 base from V and 3 bases from J, with 11 bases between. CDR3 in DNA: TGTGCCAGCAGCTTAGTGAGAGGATCGACAGATACGCAGTATTTT. It specifies CASSLVRGSTDTQYF.

J is TRBJ2-6 and V is TRBV5-6; D is unresolved. The germline V gene has CDR1 SGHDT and CDR2 YYEEEE. The CDR3 has 17 amino acids. V lost 3 bases and J 0 bases, leaving 13 bases between the germline ends. The CDR3 coding sequence is TGTGCCAGCAGCTCCCGAAAGCTAGACTCTGGGGCCAACGTCCTGACTTTC. Amino acids: CASSSRKLDSGANVLTF.

Only a few counts were recorded for this clonotype. The chain employs TRBV15 and TRBJ2-7; D is ambiguous. Trimming removed 4 bases from V and 5 bases from J, with 9 bases in between. The CDR3 loop spans 12 amino acids. Germline V gives CDR1 LNHNV, CDR2 YYDKDF (reference sequence). The CDR3: CATSTRHNEQYF. Written as DNA, the CDR3 is TGTGCCACCAGCACGCGGCATAACGAGCAGTACTTC.